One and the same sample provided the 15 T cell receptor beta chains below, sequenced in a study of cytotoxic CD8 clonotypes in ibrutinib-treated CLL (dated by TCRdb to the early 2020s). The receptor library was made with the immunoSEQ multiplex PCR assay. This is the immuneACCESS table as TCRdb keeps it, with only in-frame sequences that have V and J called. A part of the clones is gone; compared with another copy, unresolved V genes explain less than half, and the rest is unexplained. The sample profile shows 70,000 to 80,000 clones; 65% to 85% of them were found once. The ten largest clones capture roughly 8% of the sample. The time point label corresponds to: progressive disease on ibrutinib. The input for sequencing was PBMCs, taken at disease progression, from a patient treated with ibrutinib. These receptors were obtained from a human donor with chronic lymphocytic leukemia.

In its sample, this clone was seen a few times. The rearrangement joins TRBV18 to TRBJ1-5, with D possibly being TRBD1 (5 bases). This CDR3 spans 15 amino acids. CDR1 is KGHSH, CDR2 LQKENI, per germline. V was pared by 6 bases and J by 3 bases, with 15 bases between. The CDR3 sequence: CASSPARAFNQPQHF. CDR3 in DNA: TGTGCCAGCTCCCCGGCCAGGGCCTTCAATCAGCCCCAGCATTTT.

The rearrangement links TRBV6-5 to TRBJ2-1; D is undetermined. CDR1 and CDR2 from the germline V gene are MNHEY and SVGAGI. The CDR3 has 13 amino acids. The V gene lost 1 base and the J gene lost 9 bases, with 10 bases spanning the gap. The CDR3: CASSYFLASEQFF. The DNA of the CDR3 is TGTGCCAGCAGTTACTTCCTTGCGAGTGAGCAGTTCTTC.

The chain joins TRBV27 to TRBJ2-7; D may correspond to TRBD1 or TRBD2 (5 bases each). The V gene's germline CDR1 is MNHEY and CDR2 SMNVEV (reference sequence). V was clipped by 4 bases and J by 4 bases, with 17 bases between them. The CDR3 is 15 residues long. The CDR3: CASSSAGASGYEQYF. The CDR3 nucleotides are TGTGCCAGCAGTTCCGCCGGGGCCAGCGGATACGAGCAGTACTTC.

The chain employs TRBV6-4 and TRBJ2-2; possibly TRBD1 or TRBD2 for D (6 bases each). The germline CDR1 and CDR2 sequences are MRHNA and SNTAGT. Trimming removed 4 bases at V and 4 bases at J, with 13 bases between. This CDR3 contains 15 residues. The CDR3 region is CASSASGEVTGELFF. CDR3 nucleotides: TGTGCCAGCAGTGCCTCAGGGGAGGTCACCGGGGAGCTGTTTTTT.

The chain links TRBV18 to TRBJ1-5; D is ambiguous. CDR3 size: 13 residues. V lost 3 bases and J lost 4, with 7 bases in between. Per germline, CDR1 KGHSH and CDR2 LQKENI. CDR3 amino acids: CASSPQENQPQHF. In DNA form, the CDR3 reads TGTGCCAGCTCACCCCAAGAGAATCAGCCCCAGCATTTT.

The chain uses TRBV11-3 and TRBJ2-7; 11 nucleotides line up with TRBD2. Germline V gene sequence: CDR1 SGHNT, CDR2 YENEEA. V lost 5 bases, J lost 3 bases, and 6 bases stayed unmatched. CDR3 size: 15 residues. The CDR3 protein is CASSPGTSGGYEQYF. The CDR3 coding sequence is TGTGCCAGCAGCCCAGGGACTAGCGGAGGCTACGAGCAGTACTTC.

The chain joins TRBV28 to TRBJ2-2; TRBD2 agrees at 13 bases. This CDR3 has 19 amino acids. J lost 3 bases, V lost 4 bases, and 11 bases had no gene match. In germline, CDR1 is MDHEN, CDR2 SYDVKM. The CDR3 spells CASSWYPGLAGTDTGELFF. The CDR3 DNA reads TGTGCCAGCAGTTGGTACCCGGGACTAGCGGGGACCGACACCGGGGAGCTGTTTTTT. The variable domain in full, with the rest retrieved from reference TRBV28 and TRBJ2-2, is DVKVTQSSRYLVKRTGEKVFLECVQDMDHENMFWYRQDPGLGLRLIYFSYDVKMKEKGDIPEGYSVSREKKERFSLILESASTNQTSMYLCASSWYPGLAGTDTGELFFGEGSRLTVL.

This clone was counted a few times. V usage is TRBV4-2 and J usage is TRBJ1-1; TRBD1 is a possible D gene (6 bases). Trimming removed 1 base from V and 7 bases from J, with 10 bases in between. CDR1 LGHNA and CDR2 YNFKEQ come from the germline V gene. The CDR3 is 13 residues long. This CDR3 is CASSQVRGSEAFF. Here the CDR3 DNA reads TGTGCCAGCAGCCAAGTCAGGGGCAGTGAAGCTTTCTTT.

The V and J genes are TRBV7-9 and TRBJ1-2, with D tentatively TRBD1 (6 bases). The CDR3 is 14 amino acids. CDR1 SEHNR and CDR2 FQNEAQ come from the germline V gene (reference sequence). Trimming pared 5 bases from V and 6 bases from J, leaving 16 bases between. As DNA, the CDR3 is TGTGCCAGCAGCCTGGCGGGGGCTGAGGATGGCTACACCTTC. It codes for CASSLAGAEDGYTF.

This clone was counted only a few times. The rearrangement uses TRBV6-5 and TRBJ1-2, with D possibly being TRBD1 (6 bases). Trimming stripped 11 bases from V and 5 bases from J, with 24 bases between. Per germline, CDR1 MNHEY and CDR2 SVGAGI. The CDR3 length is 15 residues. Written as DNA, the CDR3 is TGTGCCGTAAAAGGGGCAGGGGCAGCTGGGTATGGCTACACCTTC. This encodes CAVKGAGAAGYGYTF.

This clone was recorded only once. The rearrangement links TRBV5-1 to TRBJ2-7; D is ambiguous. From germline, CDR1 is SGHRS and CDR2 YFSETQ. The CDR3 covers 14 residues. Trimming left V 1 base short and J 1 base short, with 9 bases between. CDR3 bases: TGCGCCAGCAGCTTGATAACCTCATCCTACGAGCAGTACTTC. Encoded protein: CASSLITSSYEQYF.

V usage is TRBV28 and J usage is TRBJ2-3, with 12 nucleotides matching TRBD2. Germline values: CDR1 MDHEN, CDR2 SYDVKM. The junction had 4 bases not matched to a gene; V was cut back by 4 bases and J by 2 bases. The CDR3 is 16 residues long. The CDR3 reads CASSSLAGGFTDTQYF. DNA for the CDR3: TGTGCCAGCAGTTCCCTAGCGGGGGGGTTCACAGATACGCAGTATTTT.

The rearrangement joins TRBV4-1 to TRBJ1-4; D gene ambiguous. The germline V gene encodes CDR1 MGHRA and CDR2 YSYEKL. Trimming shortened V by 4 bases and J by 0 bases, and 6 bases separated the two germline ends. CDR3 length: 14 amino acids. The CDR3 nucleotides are TGCGCCAGCAGCCTCCCGACAACTAATGAAAAACTGTTTTTT. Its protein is CASSLPTTNEKLFF.

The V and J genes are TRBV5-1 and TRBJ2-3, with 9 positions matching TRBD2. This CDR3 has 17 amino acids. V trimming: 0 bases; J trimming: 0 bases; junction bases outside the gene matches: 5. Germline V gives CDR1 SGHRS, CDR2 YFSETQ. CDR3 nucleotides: TGCGCCAGCAGCTTGGCCTTAGCGGGAGTCAGCACAGATACGCAGTATTTT. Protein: CASSLALAGVSTDTQYF.

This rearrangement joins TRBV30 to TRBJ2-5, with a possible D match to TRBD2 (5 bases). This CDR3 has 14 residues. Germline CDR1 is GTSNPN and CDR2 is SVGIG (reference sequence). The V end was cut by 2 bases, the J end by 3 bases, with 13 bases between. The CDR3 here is CAWSFLRVEETQYF. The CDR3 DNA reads TGTGCCTGGAGTTTCCTGAGGGTGGAAGAGACCCAGTACTTC.